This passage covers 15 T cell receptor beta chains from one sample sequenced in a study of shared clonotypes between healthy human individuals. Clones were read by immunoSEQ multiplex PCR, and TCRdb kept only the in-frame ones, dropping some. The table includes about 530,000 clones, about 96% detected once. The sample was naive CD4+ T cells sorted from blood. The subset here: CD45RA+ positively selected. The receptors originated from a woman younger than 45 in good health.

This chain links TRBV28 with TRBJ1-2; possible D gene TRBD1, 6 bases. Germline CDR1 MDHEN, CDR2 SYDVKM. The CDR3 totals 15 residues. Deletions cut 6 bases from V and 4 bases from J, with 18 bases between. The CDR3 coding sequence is TGTGCCAGCAGCCTCGAGGGGGGTCAGGGCTATGGCTACACCTTC. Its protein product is CASSLEGGQGYGYTF.

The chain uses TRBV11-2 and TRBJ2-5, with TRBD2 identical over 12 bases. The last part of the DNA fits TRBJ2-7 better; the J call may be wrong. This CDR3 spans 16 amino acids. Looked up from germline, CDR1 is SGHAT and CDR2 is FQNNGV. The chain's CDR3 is CASSLRTSGTLGEQYF. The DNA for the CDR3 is TGTGCCAGCAGCTTACGGACTAGCGGGACCCTGGGCGAGCAGTACTTC.

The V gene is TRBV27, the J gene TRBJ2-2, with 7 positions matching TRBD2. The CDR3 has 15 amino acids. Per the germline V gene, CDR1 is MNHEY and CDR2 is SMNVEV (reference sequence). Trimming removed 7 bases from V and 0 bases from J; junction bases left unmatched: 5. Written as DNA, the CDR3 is TGTGCCAGCATAAAGCGGGGCACGAACACCGGGGAGCTGTTTTTT. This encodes CASIKRGTNTGELFF.

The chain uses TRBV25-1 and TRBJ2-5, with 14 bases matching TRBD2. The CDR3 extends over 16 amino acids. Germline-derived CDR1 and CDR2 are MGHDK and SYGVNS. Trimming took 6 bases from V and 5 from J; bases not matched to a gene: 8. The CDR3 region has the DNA TGTGCCAGCAGGGGGGGACTAGCGGGAGTTGGTGAGACCCAGTACTTC. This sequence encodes CASRGGLAGVGETQYF. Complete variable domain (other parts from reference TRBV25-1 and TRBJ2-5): EADIYQTPRYLVIGTGKKITLECSQTMGHDKMYWYQQDPGMELHLIHYSYGVNSTEKGDLSSESTVSRIRTEHFPLTLESARPSHTSQYLCASRGGLAGVGETQYFGPGTRLLVL.

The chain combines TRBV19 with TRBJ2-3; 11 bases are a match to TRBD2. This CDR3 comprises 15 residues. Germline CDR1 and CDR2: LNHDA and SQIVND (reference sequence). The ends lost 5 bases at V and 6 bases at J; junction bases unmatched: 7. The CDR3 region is CASSLPSGRLDTQYF. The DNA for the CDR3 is TGTGCCAGTAGTTTACCTAGCGGGAGGCTGGATACGCAGTATTTT.

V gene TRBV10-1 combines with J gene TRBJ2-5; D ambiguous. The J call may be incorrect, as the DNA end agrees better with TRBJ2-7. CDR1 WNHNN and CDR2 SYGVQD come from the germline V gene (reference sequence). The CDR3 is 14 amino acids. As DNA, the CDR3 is TGCGCCAGCAGTGAGTCGATAAATACCTACGAGCAGTACTTC. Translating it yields CASSESINTYEQYF.

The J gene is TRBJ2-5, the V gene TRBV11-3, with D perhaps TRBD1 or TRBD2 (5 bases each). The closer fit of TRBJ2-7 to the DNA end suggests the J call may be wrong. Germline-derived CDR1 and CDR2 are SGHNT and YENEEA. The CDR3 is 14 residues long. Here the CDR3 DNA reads TGTGCCAGCAGCTCGTCCGGGACCTATTACGAGCAGTACTTC. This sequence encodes CASSSSGTYYEQYF.

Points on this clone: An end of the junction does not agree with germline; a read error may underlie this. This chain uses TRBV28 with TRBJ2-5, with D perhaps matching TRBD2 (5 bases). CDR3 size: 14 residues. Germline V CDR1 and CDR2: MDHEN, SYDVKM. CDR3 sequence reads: CASSFVGRGHERDF. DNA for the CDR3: TGTGCCAGCAGTTTCGTTGGTCGTGGCCACGAGAGGGACTTC.

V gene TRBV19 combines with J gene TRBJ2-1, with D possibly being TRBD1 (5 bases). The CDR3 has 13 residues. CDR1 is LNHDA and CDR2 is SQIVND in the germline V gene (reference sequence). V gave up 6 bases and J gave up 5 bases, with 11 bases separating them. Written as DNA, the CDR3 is TGTGCCAGTAGCCCGACAGACAACAATGAGCAGTTCTTC. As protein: CASSPTDNNEQFF.

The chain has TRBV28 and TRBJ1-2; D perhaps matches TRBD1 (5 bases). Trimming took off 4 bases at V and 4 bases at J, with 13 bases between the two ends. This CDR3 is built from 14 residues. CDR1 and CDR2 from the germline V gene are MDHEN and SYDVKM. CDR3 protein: CASSSGRAGYGYTF. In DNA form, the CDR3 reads TGTGCCAGCAGTTCCGGCAGGGCTGGCTATGGCTACACCTTC.

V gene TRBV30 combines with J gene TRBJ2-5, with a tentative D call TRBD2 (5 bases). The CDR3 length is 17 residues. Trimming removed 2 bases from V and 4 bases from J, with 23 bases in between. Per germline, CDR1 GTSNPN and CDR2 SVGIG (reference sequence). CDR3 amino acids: CAWSPDLAITSGETQYF. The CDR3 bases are TGTGCCTGGAGTCCCGACTTAGCGATCACTTCGGGAGAGACCCAGTACTTC.

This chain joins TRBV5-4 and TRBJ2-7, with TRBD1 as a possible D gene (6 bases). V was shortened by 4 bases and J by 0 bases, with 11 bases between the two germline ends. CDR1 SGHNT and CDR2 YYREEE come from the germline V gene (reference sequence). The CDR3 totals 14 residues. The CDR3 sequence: CASSVDRISYEQYF. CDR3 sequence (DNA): TGTGCCAGCAGCGTGGACAGAATCTCCTACGAGCAGTACTTC.

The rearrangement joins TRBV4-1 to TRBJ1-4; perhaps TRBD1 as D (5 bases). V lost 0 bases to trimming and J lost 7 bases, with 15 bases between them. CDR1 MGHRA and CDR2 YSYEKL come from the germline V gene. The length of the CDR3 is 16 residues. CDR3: CASSQDTGRWSEKLFF. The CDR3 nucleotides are TGCGCCAGCAGCCAAGATACGGGACGGTGGAGTGAAAAACTGTTTTTT.

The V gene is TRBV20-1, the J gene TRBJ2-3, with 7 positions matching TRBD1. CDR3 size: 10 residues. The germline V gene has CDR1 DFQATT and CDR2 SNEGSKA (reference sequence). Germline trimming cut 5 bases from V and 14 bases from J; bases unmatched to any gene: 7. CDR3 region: CSARQGRRYF. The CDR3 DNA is TGCAGTGCTCGACAGGGCCGGAGGTATTTT.

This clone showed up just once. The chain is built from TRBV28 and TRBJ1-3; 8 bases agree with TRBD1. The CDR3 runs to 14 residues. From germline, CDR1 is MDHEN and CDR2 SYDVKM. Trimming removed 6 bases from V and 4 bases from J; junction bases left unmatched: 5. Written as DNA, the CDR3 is TGTGCCAGCAGGCGCCGGACAGGGGGAAACACCATATATTTT. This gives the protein CASRRRTGGNTIYF. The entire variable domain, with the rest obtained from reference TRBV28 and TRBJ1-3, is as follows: DVKVTQSSRYLVKRTGEKVFLECVQDMDHENMFWYRQDPGLGLRLIYFSYDVKMKEKGDIPEGYSVSREKKERFSLILESASTNQTSMYLCASRRRTGGNTIYFGEGSWLTVV.